Sequencing of this T cell receptor beta chain was carried out in a study of monozygotic twins with inflammatory bowel disease. Study-wide results and caveats: IBD patients showed reduced TCRbeta diversity (inverse Simpson) versus healthy co-twins. Ultimately, a single strong signal or clonotype associated with IBD was not supported. For IBD patients, clonotypes shared with others were fewer than for healthy twins, especially with disease activity.

Remarks on this clonotype: What it binds is unknown.

TCRdb reworked the 5' RACE reads into one entry per CDR3 protein, no DNA. Found here are about 350,000 distinct CDR3 sequences; the top ten clones hold approximately 2%. The CDR3 is made up of 12 amino acids. Germline CDR1 reads GTSNPN; CDR2 reads SVGIG (reference sequence). Sequenced: blood. The V gene is TRBV30, the J gene TRBJ1-4. The clonotype comes from a human donor with ulcerative colitis or Crohn's disease, or a healthy co-twin of an affected twin (not recorded which). The CDR3 protein is CAWSTGNEKLFF.